This T cell receptor (beta chain) originates from a study of siplizumab effects on memory and regulatory T cells. General study findings and limits: Assignment to unstimulated subsets succeeded for only a minor fraction of the alloreactive clones.

A few donor pairs also had unstimulated CD4+ and CD8+ naive and memory subsets sequenced. The method was immunoSEQ multiplex PCR; TCRdb's version includes in-frame clones alone and lacks a portion of them. The data show about 91,000 clones, roughly 96% seen once. The CDR3 is made up of 15 amino acids. Trimming pared 2 bases from V and 7 bases from J, leaving 12 bases between. CDR1 MNHNY and CDR2 SVGAGI come from the germline V gene (reference sequence). A few counts support this clone. Its antigen is still unknown. This TCR was recovered from a human donor in good health. The sequencing input was naive CD4+ T cells sorted from blood. The chain recombines TRBV6-6 with TRBJ1-6, with D possibly TRBD1 on 6 matching bases. The CDR3 spells CASSYVQGGNSPLHF. The CDR3 coding sequence is TGTGCCAGCAGTTACGTACAGGGTGGCAATTCACCCCTCCACTTT.